The 7 T cell receptor beta chains below were found in one sample sequenced in a study of blood T cell repertoires in COVID-19. Produced via immunoSEQ multiplex PCR; TCRdb's table is partial and in-frame only. The table includes some 350,000 clones, approximately 89% detected once. Sequencing used peripheral blood. These receptor sequences come from a woman aged 18-35 years who had recovered from COVID-19.

The rearrangement links TRBV10-3 to TRBJ2-1, with 9 bases identical to TRBD1. Germline CDR1 reads ENHRY; CDR2 reads SYGVKD. V lost 5 bases and J lost 7; bases outside the gene matches: 6. The CDR3 has 14 amino acids. The CDR3 DNA reads as TGTGCCATCAGTCCGGGACAGGGTCGAAATGAGCAGTTCTTC. Protein product: CAISPGQGRNEQFF.

The genes are TRBV15 and TRBJ1-2; D gene uncertain. Germline V gives CDR1 LNHNV, CDR2 YYDKDF (reference sequence). CDR3 size: 14 residues. Trimming cost V 9 bases and J 0 bases, with 14 bases left between them. CDR3 region: CATSEGDSNYGYTF. CDR3 in DNA: TGTGCCACGTCCGAGGGTGATTCTAACTATGGCTACACCTTC.

In DNA form, the CDR3 reads TGCAGTACCTATGCTAATGAGCAGTTCTTC. Amino acids: CSTYANEQFF. The chain employs TRBV20-1 and TRBJ2-1; no clear D gene. With 8 bases removed from V and 7 bases from J, the gap between germline ends came to 9 bases. This CDR3 contains 10 residues. Germline loops: CDR1 DFQATT, CDR2 SNEGSKA (reference sequence).

This clone was seen only once. The chain has TRBV4-3 and TRBJ2-7; D gene ambiguous. Per germline, CDR1 LGHNA and CDR2 YSLEER. Trimming took off 0 bases at V and 2 bases at J, with 17 bases between the two ends. The CDR3 is made up of 17 amino acids. The CDR3 protein is CASSQDLRPGGPYEQYV. The DNA for the CDR3 is TGCGCCAGCAGCCAAGATTTACGGCCGGGTGGCCCCTACGAGCAGTACGTC.

A note on this clone: Other DNA sequences in the same sample also yield this CDR3. The chain is built from TRBV19 and TRBJ2-1; 8 nucleotides agree with TRBD2. The CDR3 runs to 19 residues. In germline, CDR1 is LNHDA, CDR2 SQIVND (reference sequence). The V gene end was trimmed by 3 bases and the J gene end by 5 bases; junction bases not matched to a gene: 18. DNA for the CDR3: TGTGCCAGTAGTATGTCGGCGGGGTCGGCTAGCGGGCTCCACAATGAGCAGTTCTTC. This translates into CASSMSAGSASGLHNEQFF.

The J gene is TRBJ2-3, the V gene TRBV11-3; TRBD1 is a possible D gene (5 bases). The CDR3 runs to 15 residues. V dropped 5 bases and J dropped 2 bases, with 14 bases sitting between them. Germline V gives CDR1 SGHNT, CDR2 YENEEA. The CDR3 nucleotides read TGTGCCAGCAGCCCCCCAGGGTGGTACACAGATACGCAGTATTTT. It encodes CASSPPGWYTDTQYF.

V and J are TRBV7-9 and TRBJ1-3, with TRBD1 identical over 7 bases. The CDR3 runs to 15 residues. V lost 9 bases, J lost 1 base, and 9 bases stayed unmatched. Germline V gene lookup returns CDR1 SEHNR and CDR2 FQNEAQ (reference sequence). The CDR3 loop is CASGGTAESGNTIYF. CDR3 bases: TGTGCCAGTGGCGGGACAGCGGAATCTGGAAACACCATATATTTT.